Listed here are 30 T cell receptor beta chains from one sample, sequenced in a study of T cells in Graves' hyperthyroidism and ophthalmopathy. The investigators amplified TCR beta CDR3 regions from RNA transcripts. First-round RT-PCR of the TCR CDR3 relied on the HTBI primer set. A single record per CDR3 protein comes from TCRdb applying MiXCR to the multiplex PCR reads. Counted here are 600,000 to 650,000 distinct CDR3 sequences, around 15% occurring once; the ten biggest clones make up 3% to 4%. Sequencing was carried out using blood. These receptors originate from a woman between 25 and 40 years old with Graves' hyperthyroidism.

In its sample, this clonotype was seen a few times. The gene calls are TRBV5-1 and TRBJ2-5; D might be TRBD2 (7 bases). V lost 2 bases and J 2 bases, leaving 10 bases between the germline ends. The CDR3 sequence is 14 residues long. CDR1 SGHRS and CDR2 YFSETQ come from the germline V gene. CDR3 in DNA: TGCGCCAGCAGCTTCGGGGGGACACAAGAGACCCAGTACTTC. Translated, it gives CASSFGGTQETQYF.

The CDR3 is CASRLGTRGLHEQFF. The CDR3 coding sequence is TGTGCCAGCAGACTCGGGACTAGGGGGCTGCATGAGCAGTTCTTC. The gene calls are TRBV6-5 and TRBJ2-1; D perhaps matches TRBD2 (8 bases). Germline lookup yields CDR1 MNHEY and CDR2 SVGAGI. V lost 6 bases and J 8 bases, leaving 20 bases between the germline ends. The CDR3 is 15 residues long.

This clonotype was seen more than once but under ten times. With a much larger clone just one base away, this may be a read error. This chain connects TRBV9 to TRBJ2-5; D unclear. The V gene's germline CDR1 is SGDLS and CDR2 YYNGEE. V gave up 0 bases and J gave up 2 bases, with 5 bases separating them. There are 13 residues in the CDR3. The CDR3 here is CASSVGDQETQYF. CDR3 coding DNA: TGTGCCAGCAGCGTAGGGGATCAAGAGACCCAGTACTTC. Combining the CDR3 with reference TRBV9 and TRBJ2-5 gives the whole variable domain DSGVTQTPKHLITATGQRVTLRCSPRSGDLSVYWYQQSLDQGLQFLIQYYNGEERAKGNILERFSAQQFPDLHSELNLSSLELGDSALYFCASSVGDQETQYFGPGTRLLVL.

This clonotype was detected many times. The chain is built from TRBV29-1 and TRBJ2-5; 12 bases map to TRBD2. V trimming: 7 bases; J trimming: 1 base; junction bases outside the gene matches: 10. The CDR3 runs 16 residues. Germline-derived CDR1 and CDR2 are SQVTM and ANQGSEA. The CDR3, as DNA: TGCAGCGGCCGAAGACTAGCGGGAGCCCTCCAAGAGACCCAGTACTTC. Amino acid sequence: CSGRRLAGALQETQYF. The full variable domain, in which reference TRBV29-1 and TRBJ2-5 provide the parts outside the CDR3, is SAVISQKPSRDICQRGTSLTIQCQVDSQVTMMFWYRQQPGQSLTLIATANQGSEATYESGFVIDKFPISRPNLTFSTLTVSNMSPEDSSIYLCSGRRLAGALQETQYFGPGTRLLVL.

The chain recombines TRBV30 with TRBJ2-7, with D possibly called TRBD1 or TRBD2 (6 bases each). V lost 7 bases to trimming and J lost 3 bases, with 13 bases between them. There are 12 residues in the CDR3. CDR1 is GTSNPN, CDR2 SVGIG, per germline (reference sequence). CDR3: CAFSGGGYEQYF. The CDR3 DNA is TGTGCCTTTAGCGGAGGGGGCTACGAGCAGTACTTC.

V and J are TRBV7-8 and TRBJ1-6; D gene ambiguous. Trimming shortened V by 1 base and J by 8 bases, and 15 bases separated the two germline ends. The length of the CDR3 is 16 residues. Germline CDR1 is SGHVS and CDR2 is FQNEAQ. The chain's CDR3 is CASSLVVVGPYSPLHF. The CDR3 nucleotides read TGTGCCAGCAGCTTAGTAGTGGTCGGACCATATTCACCCCTCCACTTT.

Only a few counts were recorded for this clonotype. The genes are TRBV28 and TRBJ2-7, with a tentative D call TRBD1 (5 bases). This CDR3 spans 15 amino acids. Germline CDR1 reads MDHEN; CDR2 reads SYDVKM. V lost 5 bases and J lost 4, with 18 bases in between. Here the CDR3 DNA reads TGTGCCAGCAGTAAGGGGCGAACTGTGTCATACGAGCAGTACTTC. Translating it yields CASSKGRTVSYEQYF.

This clonotype was counted many times. The chain joins TRBV3-1 to TRBJ1-2; 7 nucleotides line up with TRBD1. CDR1 is LGHDT, CDR2 YNNKEL, per germline (reference sequence). The CDR3 spans 13 residues. With V trimmed by 3 bases and J by 6 bases, 4 bases remained unmatched. The CDR3 here is CASSQTGTDGYTF. The CDR3 bases are TGTGCCAGCAGCCAGACTGGGACAGATGGCTACACCTTC.

This clonotype was detected many times. The rearrangement joins TRBV18 to TRBJ2-7; D might be TRBD2 (6 bases). From germline, CDR1 is KGHSH and CDR2 LQKENI. The germline V and J ends were trimmed by 5 bases and 5 bases, with 16 bases remaining between them. CDR3 length: 14 amino acids. The CDR3 nucleotides are TGTGCCAGCTCAGGAGGTAGCGGCCCCAACGAGCAGTACTTC. Encoded protein: CASSGGSGPNEQYF. Drawing the rest from reference TRBV18 and TRBJ2-7, the complete variable domain is NAGVMQNPRHLVRRRGQEARLRCSPMKGHSHVYWYRQLPEEGLKFMVYLQKENIIDESGMPKERFSAEFPKEGPSILRIQQVVRGDSAAYFCASSGGSGPNEQYFGPGTRLTVT.

This clonotype was found many times. The chain links TRBV11-2 to TRBJ2-7; 8 bases align to TRBD1. The V gene's germline CDR1 is SGHAT and CDR2 FQNNGV. The J segment lost 2 bases and the V segment lost 4 bases, leaving 4 bases of the junction unmatched. CDR3 length: 14 amino acids. The CDR3 sequence: CASSWGQETYEQYF. In DNA form, the CDR3 reads TGTGCCAGCAGCTGGGGACAGGAGACCTACGAGCAGTACTTC.

This clonotype was counted a few times. The rearrangement links TRBV24-1 to TRBJ2-2; D unresolved. Germline CDR1 KGHDR, CDR2 SFDVKD. There are 11 residues in the CDR3. Deletions cut 9 bases from V and 5 bases from J, with 6 bases between. Written as DNA, the CDR3 is TGTGCCACCGAGTGGACCGGGGAGCTGTTTTTT. Translating gives CATEWTGELFF.

V usage is TRBV5-1 and J usage is TRBJ2-3, with 8 nucleotides matching TRBD2. There are 17 residues in the CDR3. Germline V lookup: CDR1 SGHRS, CDR2 YFSETQ. The ends lost 0 bases at V and 2 bases at J; junction bases unmatched: 8. CDR3 protein: CASSLAGLAGATDTQYF. CDR3 sequence (DNA): TGCGCCAGCAGCTTGGCCGGCCTAGCGGGTGCCACAGATACGCAGTATTTT.

This clonotype appeared a few times. The junction and the germline gene differ at one end; a read error may be behind it. V is TRBV20-1 and J is TRBJ1-4; 7 bases are a match to TRBD1. The CDR3 spans 15 residues. Germline CDR1 DFQATT, CDR2 SNEGSKA (reference sequence). The CDR3 here is CNARRDRSTNEKLFF. The CDR3 nucleotides read TGCAATGCTAGACGGGACAGATCAACTAATGAAAAACTGTTTTTT.

The chain recombines TRBV29-1 with TRBJ2-7; the match to TRBD1 covers 9 bases. The CDR3 loop spans 12 amino acids. Germline V gene data show CDR1 as SQVTM and CDR2 as ANQGSEA. Trimming at V came to 8 bases and at J to 6 bases, leaving 8 bases not matched to a gene. The CDR3 loop is CSMAGTGLEQYF. CDR3 bases: TGCAGCATGGCCGGGACAGGGCTCGAGCAGTACTTC.

The rearrangement uses TRBV5-1 and TRBJ2-2, with D perhaps matching TRBD2 (5 bases). Germline V lookup: CDR1 SGHRS, CDR2 YFSETQ. This CDR3 has 15 residues. V dropped 0 bases and J dropped 6 bases, with 12 bases sitting between them. This chain's CDR3 is CASSLELDGAGELFF. CDR3 DNA: TGCGCCAGCAGCTTGGAACTAGACGGCGCCGGGGAGCTGTTTTTT. Looking up the rest from reference TRBV5-1 and TRBJ2-2 gives the full variable domain: KAGVTQTPRYLIKTRGQQVTLSCSPISGHRSVSWYQQTPGQGLQFLFEYFSETQRNKGNFPGRFSGRQFSNSRSEMNVSTLELGDSALYLCASSLELDGAGELFFGEGSRLTVL.

This clonotype was recorded many times. The V call is TRBV2, the J call TRBJ2-1; D perhaps matches TRBD2 (5 bases). Trimming left V 3 bases short and J 0 bases short, with 15 bases between. The CDR3 runs 17 residues. The germline CDR1 and CDR2 sequences are SNHLY and FYNNEI. The CDR3 DNA is TGTGCCAGCAGTGAGTCGGTGCGGGTAAGCTCCTACAATGAGCAGTTCTTC. It specifies CASSESVRVSSYNEQFF.

This chain uses TRBV7-2 with TRBJ2-2, with 12 positions matching TRBD2. V shed 6 bases and J 5 bases; nucleotides not matched to a gene: 4. Germline V CDR1 and CDR2: SGHTA, FQGNSA. The CDR3 totals 15 residues. This chain's CDR3 is CASRRLAGETGELFF. CDR3 sequence (DNA): TGTGCCAGCAGGCGACTAGCGGGAGAGACCGGGGAGCTGTTTTTT.

This clonotype has a handful of counts. V and J are TRBV2 and TRBJ2-2; TRBD2 matches 9 bases. In germline, CDR1 is SNHLY, CDR2 FYNNEI. V shed 4 bases and J 4 bases; nucleotides not matched to a gene: 7. This CDR3 has 16 amino acids. The CDR3 loop is CASSAEREAVTGELFF. CDR3 in DNA: TGTGCCAGCAGTGCTGAGCGGGAGGCCGTCACCGGGGAGCTGTTTTTT.

V and J are TRBV13 and TRBJ2-7, with 7 bases that match TRBD2. CDR1 is PRHDT and CDR2 is FYEKMQ in the germline V gene (reference sequence). The V and J ends lost 5 bases and 2 bases, in that order; junction bases with no gene match: 6. CDR3 size: 14 residues. The CDR3 DNA reads TGTGCCAGCAGCGGGGGGGAGCCTACCTACGAGCAGTACTTC. This encodes CASSGGEPTYEQYF.

J is TRBJ2-7 and V is TRBV7-9; D is unresolved. This CDR3 has 13 amino acids. The V end was cut by 4 bases, the J end by 2 bases, with 9 bases between. Germline V gives CDR1 SEHNR, CDR2 FQNEAQ (reference sequence). CDR3 DNA: TGTGCCAGCAGCTCAACAGAAGCCTACGAGCAGTACTTC. Its translation: CASSSTEAYEQYF. The full variable domain, rest sourced from reference TRBV7-9 and TRBJ2-7, is DTGVSQNPRHKITKRGQNVTFRCDPISEHNRLYWYRQTLGQGPEFLTYFQNEAQLEKSRLLSDRFSAERPKGSFSTLEIQRTEQGDSAMYLCASSSTEAYEQYFGPGTRLTVT.

This clonotype occurred many times. The chain combines TRBV20-1 with TRBJ2-7, with 7 bases that match TRBD1. V gave up 4 bases and J gave up 5 bases; unmatched junction bases: 8. This CDR3 has 13 amino acids. The germline gives CDR1 DFQATT, CDR2 SNEGSKA (reference sequence). CDR3 nucleotides: TGCAGTGCTAACAGGGGTTTGTTCCACGAGCAGTACTTC. The encoded protein is CSANRGLFHEQYF.

The sample holds many counts of this clonotype. The genes are TRBV10-3 and TRBJ2-3, with no clear D. This CDR3 contains 13 residues. The V gene lost 4 bases and the J gene lost 5 bases, with 10 bases spanning the gap. The germline V gene encodes CDR1 ENHRY and CDR2 SYGVKD. CDR3: CAISVRLGDTQYF. The CDR3 DNA reads TGTGCCATCAGTGTGAGGTTGGGAGATACGCAGTATTTT.

The rearrangement uses TRBV5-1 and TRBJ1-1; D perhaps matches TRBD1 (6 bases). The CDR3 runs 16 residues. V was trimmed by 0 bases and J by 1 base, leaving 13 bases between them. Germline CDR1 reads SGHRS; CDR2 reads YFSETQ. This CDR3 reads CASSLGRGTRNTEAFF. CDR3 DNA: TGCGCCAGCAGCTTGGGCAGGGGAACGAGGAACACTGAAGCTTTCTTT.

The rearrangement joins TRBV28 to TRBJ2-2; D is possibly TRBD2 (6 bases). CDR3 length: 17 amino acids. The ends were cut back, 6 bases at V and 6 bases at J, with 23 bases in the middle. Looked up from germline, CDR1 is MDHEN and CDR2 is SYDVKM. The CDR3, as DNA: TGTGCCAGCAGCGCCCTGGAGTATGTGGGGGGAGCCGGGGAGCTGTTTTTT. Its translation is CASSALEYVGGAGELFF.

V gene TRBV9 combines with J gene TRBJ2-5; D gene ambiguous. The ends were cut back, 3 bases at V and 5 bases at J, with 14 bases in the middle. CDR3 length: 14 residues. Germline CDR1 is SGDLS and CDR2 is YYNGEE. The CDR3, as DNA: TGTGCCAGCAGCGAATCCCATGCAGCGGAGACCCAGTACTTC. Its protein product is CASSESHAAETQYF.

The V gene is TRBV3-1, the J gene TRBJ1-2; TRBD1 is a possible D gene (5 bases). CDR1 and CDR2 from the germline V gene are LGHDT and YNNKEL (reference sequence). The CDR3 spans 14 residues. V was cut by 1 base and J by 8 bases, with 14 bases left in between. The CDR3 is CASSQAVGDGGYTF. CDR3 coding DNA: TGTGCCAGCAGCCAAGCCGTCGGGGACGGCGGCTACACCTTC.

This clonotype was observed at least ten times. The rearrangement uses TRBV20-1 and TRBJ1-5, with TRBD1 as a possible D gene (5 bases). Germline V gives CDR1 DFQATT, CDR2 SNEGSKA (reference sequence). CDR3 length: 16 amino acids. V was trimmed by 3 bases and J by 0 bases, leaving 15 bases between them. In DNA form, the CDR3 reads TGCAGTGCTAGTAATCTCCAGACAGATAGCAATCAGCCCCAGCATTTT. Protein sequence: CSASNLQTDSNQPQHF.

Many counts were recorded for this clonotype. The V gene is TRBV7-3, the J gene TRBJ2-2; D assignment may be TRBD1 or TRBD2 (5 bases each). Germline V gene data show CDR1 as SGHTA and CDR2 as FQGTGA. V was cut by 3 bases and J by 4 bases, with 12 bases left in between. CDR3 length: 15 amino acids. For the CDR3, the DNA is TGTGCCAGCAGCTTTGGGGGAGTAGGCACCGGGGAGCTGTTTTTT. Translation: CASSFGGVGTGELFF.

This clonotype has ten or more counts. The chain carries TRBV3-1 and TRBJ2-1; 13 nucleotides line up with TRBD2. The CDR3 contains 17 residues. CDR1 is LGHDT and CDR2 is YNNKEL in the germline V gene (reference sequence). J lost 4 bases, V lost 4 bases, and 7 bases had no gene match. CDR3 residues: CASSLGTSGTLYNEQFF. Written as DNA, the CDR3 is TGTGCCAGCAGCCTTGGGACTAGCGGGACCCTATACAATGAGCAGTTCTTC.

This clonotype appeared many times. V is TRBV5-1 and J is TRBJ2-1; 12 bases are a match to TRBD2. Germline V CDR1 and CDR2: SGHRS, YFSETQ. The CDR3 contains 17 residues. The V and J ends lost 0 bases and 9 bases, in that order; junction bases with no gene match: 10. CDR3 protein: CASSLVLAGGVRSEQFF. The CDR3 DNA sequence: TGCGCCAGCAGCTTGGTACTAGCGGGAGGAGTCAGGAGTGAGCAGTTCTTC.